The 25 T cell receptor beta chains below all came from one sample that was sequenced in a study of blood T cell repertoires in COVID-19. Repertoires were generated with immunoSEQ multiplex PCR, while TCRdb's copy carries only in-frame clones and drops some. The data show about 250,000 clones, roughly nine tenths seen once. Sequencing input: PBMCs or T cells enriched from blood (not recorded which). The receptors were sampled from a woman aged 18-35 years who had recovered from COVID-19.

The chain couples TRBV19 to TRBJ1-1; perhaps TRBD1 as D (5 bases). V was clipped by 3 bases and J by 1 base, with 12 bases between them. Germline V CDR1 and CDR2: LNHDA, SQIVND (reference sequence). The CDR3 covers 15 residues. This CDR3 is CASSIRQGKNTEAFF. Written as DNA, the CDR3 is TGTGCCAGTAGTATCAGGCAGGGAAAGAACACTGAAGCTTTCTTT.

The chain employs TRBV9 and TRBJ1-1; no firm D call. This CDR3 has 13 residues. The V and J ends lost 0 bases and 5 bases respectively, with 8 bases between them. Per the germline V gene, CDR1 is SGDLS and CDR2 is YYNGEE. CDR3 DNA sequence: TGTGCCAGCAGCGTAGATAGAGGAACTGAAGCTTTCTTT. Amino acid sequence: CASSVDRGTEAFF. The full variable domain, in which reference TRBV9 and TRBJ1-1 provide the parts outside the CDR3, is DSGVTQTPKHLITATGQRVTLRCSPRSGDLSVYWYQQSLDQGLQFLIQYYNGEERAKGNILERFSAQQFPDLHSELNLSSLELGDSALYFCASSVDRGTEAFFGQGTRLTVV.

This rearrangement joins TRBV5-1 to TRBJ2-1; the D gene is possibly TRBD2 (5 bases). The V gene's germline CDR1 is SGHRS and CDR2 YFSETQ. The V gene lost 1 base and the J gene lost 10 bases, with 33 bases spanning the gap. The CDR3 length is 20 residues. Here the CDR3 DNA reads TGCGCCAGCAGCTTGCGATCTACCGGAGACTATAGCGAGGTTTATCGAGAGCAGTTCTTC. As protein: CASSLRSTGDYSEVYREQFF.

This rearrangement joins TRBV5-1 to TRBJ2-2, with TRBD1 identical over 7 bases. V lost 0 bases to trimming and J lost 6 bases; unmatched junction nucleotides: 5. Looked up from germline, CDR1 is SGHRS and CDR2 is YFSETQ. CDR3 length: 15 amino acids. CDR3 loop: CASSLGQGPAGELFF. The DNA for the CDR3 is TGCGCCAGCAGCTTGGGACAGGGTCCCGCCGGGGAGCTGTTTTTT. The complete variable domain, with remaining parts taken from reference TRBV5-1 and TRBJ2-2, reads KAGVTQTPRYLIKTRGQQVTLSCSPISGHRSVSWYQQTPGQGLQFLFEYFSETQRNKGNFPGRFSGRQFSNSRSEMNVSTLELGDSALYLCASSLGQGPAGELFFGEGSRLTVL.

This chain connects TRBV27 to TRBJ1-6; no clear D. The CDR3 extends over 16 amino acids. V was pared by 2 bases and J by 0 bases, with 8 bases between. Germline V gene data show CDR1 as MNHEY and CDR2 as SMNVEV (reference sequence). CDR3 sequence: CASSLAFSSYNSPLHF. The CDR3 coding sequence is TGTGCCAGCAGTTTAGCATTTAGCTCCTATAATTCACCCCTCCACTTT.

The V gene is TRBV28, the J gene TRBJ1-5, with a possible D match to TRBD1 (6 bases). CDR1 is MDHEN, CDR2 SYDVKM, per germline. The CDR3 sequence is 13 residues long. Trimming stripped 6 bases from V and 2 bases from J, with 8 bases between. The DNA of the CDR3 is TGTGCCAGCAGGAGGACAGGCAATCAGCCCCAGCATTTT. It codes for CASRRTGNQPQHF.

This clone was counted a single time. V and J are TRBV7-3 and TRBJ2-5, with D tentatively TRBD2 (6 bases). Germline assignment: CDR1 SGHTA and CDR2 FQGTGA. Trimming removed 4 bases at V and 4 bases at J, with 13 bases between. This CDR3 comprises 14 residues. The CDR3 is CASSSSGERETQYF. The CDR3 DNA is TGTGCCAGCAGCTCGTCGGGGGAGCGAGAGACCCAGTACTTC.

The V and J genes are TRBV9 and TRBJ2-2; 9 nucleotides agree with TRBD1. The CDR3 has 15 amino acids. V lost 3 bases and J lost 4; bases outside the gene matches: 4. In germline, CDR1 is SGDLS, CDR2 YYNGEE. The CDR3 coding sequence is TGTGCCAGCAGCGCCCGACAGGGGGGCACCGGGGAGCTGTTTTTT. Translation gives CASSARQGGTGELFF. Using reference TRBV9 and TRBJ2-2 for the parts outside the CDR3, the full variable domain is DSGVTQTPKHLITATGQRVTLRCSPRSGDLSVYWYQQSLDQGLQFLIQYYNGEERAKGNILERFSAQQFPDLHSELNLSSLELGDSALYFCASSARQGGTGELFFGEGSRLTVL.

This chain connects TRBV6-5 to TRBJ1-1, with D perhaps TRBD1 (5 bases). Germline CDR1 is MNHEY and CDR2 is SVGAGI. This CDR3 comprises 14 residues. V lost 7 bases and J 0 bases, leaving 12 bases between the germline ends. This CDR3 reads CASKSGGVNTEAFF. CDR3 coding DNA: TGTGCCAGCAAGAGCGGGGGGGTGAACACTGAAGCTTTCTTT.

As DNA, the CDR3 is TGTGCCAGCAGTAGAGGAAGCTCCTACAATGAGCAGTTCTTC. It codes for CASSRGSSYNEQFF. The genes are TRBV6-5 and TRBJ2-1, with unresolved D. V dropped 5 bases and J dropped 0 bases, with 8 bases sitting between them. CDR3 size: 14 residues. CDR1 is MNHEY, CDR2 SVGAGI, per germline.

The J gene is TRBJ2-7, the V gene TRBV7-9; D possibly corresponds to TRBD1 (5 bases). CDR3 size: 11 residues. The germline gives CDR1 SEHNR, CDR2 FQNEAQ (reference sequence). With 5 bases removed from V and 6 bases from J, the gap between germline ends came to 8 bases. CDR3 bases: TGTGCCAGCAGCCCAGGGTTCGAGCAGTACTTC. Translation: CASSPGFEQYF.

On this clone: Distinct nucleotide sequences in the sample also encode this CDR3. CDR3 region: CASSGDSYEQYF. The CDR3 DNA sequence: TGTGCCAGCAGTGGAGACAGTTACGAGCAGTACTTC. V is TRBV2 and J is TRBJ2-7, with D maybe TRBD1 (5 bases). V was shortened by 4 bases and J by 4 bases, with 8 bases between the two germline ends. Germline CDR1 reads SNHLY; CDR2 reads FYNNEI. The CDR3 covers 12 residues. Combining the CDR3 with reference TRBV2 and TRBJ2-7 gives the whole variable domain EPEVTQTPSHQVTQMGQEVILRCVPISNHLYFYWYRQILGQKVEFLVSFYNNEISEKSEIFDDQFSVERPDGSNFTLKIRSTKLEDSAMYFCASSGDSYEQYFGPGTRLTVT.

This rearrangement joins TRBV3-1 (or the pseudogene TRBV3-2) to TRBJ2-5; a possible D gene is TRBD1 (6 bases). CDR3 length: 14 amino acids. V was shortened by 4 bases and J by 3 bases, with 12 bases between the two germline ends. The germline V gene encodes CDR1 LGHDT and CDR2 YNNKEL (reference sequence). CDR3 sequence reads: CASSRSAGEETQYF. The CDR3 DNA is TGTGCCAGCAGCCGATCAGCAGGGGAAGAGACCCAGTACTTC.

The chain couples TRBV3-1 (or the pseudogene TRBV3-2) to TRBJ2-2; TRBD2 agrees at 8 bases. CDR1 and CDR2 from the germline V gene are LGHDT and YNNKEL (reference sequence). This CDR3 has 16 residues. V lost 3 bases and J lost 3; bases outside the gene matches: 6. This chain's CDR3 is CASSQRRGAYTGELFF. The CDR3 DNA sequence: TGTGCCAGCAGCCAGAGGCGGGGGGCGTACACCGGGGAGCTGTTTTTT.

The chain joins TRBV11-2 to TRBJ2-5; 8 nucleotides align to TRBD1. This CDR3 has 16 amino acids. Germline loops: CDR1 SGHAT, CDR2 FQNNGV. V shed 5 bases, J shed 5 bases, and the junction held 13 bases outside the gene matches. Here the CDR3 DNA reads TGTGCCAGCAGCCTACGGTGGCAGGGGGCTTGGGAGACCCAGTACTTC. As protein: CASSLRWQGAWETQYF.

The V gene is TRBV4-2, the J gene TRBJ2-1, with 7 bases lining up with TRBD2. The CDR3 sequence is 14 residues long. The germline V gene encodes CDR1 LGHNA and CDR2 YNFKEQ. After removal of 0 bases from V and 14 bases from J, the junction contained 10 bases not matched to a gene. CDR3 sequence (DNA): TGTGCCAGCAGCCAAGAAGATAACCTAGCGGAGGAGTTCTTC. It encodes CASSQEDNLAEEFF.

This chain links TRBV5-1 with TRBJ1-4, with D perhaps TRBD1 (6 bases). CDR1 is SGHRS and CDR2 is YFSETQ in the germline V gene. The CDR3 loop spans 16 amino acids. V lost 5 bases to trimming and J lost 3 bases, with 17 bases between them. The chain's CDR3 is CASRNTGTTSNEKLFF. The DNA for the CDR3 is TGCGCCAGCAGAAACACAGGGACTACCTCTAATGAAAAACTGTTTTTT.

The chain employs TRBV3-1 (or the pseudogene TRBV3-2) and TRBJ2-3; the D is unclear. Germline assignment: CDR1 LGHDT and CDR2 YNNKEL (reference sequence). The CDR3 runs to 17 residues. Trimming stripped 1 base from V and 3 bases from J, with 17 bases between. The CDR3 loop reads CASSQGWVDSTTDTQYF. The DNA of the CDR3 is TGTGCCAGCAGCCAAGGTTGGGTTGACTCGACGACAGATACGCAGTATTTT.

The CDR3 bases are TGTGCCAGCAGCCCCAACAGGGGGCAGAACACTGAAGCTTTCTTT. This encodes CASSPNRGQNTEAFF. The chain combines TRBV7-9 with TRBJ1-1, with 9 positions matching TRBD1. Germline-derived CDR1 and CDR2 are SEHNR and FQNEAQ (reference sequence). This CDR3 region has 15 residues. The J segment lost 1 base and the V segment lost 5 bases, leaving 5 bases of the junction unmatched.

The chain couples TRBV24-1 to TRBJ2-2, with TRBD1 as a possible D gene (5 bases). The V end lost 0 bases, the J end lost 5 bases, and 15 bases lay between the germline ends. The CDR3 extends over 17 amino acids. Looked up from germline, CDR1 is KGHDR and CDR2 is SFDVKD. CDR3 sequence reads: CATSDLVGPPGTGELFF. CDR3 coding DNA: TGTGCCACCAGTGATTTGGTGGGGCCCCCCGGGACCGGGGAGCTGTTTTTT.

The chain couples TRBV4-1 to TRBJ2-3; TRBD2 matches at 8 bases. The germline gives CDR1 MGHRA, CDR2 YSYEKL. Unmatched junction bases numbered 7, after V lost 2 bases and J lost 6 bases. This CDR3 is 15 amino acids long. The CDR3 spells CASSQTGLVIDTQYF. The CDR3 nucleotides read TGCGCCAGCAGCCAAACGGGACTAGTTATCGATACGCAGTATTTT.

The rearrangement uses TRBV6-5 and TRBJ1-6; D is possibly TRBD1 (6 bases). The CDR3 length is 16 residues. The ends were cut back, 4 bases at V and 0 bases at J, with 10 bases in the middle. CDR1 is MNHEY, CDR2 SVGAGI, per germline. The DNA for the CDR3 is TGTGCCAGCAGTTCAACAGGGAGCTCCTATAATTCACCCCTCCACTTT. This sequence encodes CASSSTGSSYNSPLHF.

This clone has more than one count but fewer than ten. In DNA, the CDR3 is TGTGCCAGTAGTTACGGGTCCGGTGGCTACACCTTC. Its translation: CASSYGSGGYTF. This chain links TRBV19 with TRBJ1-2; D not certain. The germline V gene encodes CDR1 LNHDA and CDR2 SQIVND (reference sequence). The length of the CDR3 is 12 residues. Trimming took off 5 bases at V and 7 bases at J, with 11 bases between the two ends. The full variable domain, completed using reference TRBV19 and TRBJ1-2, is DGGITQSPKYLFRKEGQNVTLSCEQNLNHDAMYWYRQDPGQGLRLIYYSQIVNDFQKGDIAEGYSVSREKKESFPLTVTSAQKNPTAFYLCASSYGSGGYTFGSGTRLTVV.

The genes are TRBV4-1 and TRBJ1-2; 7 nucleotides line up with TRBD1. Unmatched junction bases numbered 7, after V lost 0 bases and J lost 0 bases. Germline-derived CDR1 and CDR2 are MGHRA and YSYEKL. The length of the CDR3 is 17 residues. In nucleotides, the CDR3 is TGCGCCAGCAGCCAAGAAGGCGGGACAGTAGCTAACTATGGCTACACCTTC. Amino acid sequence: CASSQEGGTVANYGYTF.

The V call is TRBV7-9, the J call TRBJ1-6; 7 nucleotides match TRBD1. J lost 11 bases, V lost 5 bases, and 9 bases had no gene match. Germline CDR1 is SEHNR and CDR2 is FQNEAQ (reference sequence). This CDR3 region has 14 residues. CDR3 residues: CASSRDRVDPPLHF. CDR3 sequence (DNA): TGTGCCAGCAGCCGCGACAGGGTGGATCCACCCCTCCACTTT.